This T cell receptor beta chain was recorded in a study of cytotoxic CD8 clonotypes in ibrutinib-treated CLL. Across the whole study: Averaging across samples gave approximately 250,000 productive templates and around 100,000 productive rearrangements.

TCRdb's table, derived via immunoSEQ multiplex PCR, lists solely in-frame clones and lacks some. This table holds 110,000 to 150,000 clones, about 70% found once. There are a few counts of this clone. Germline V gives CDR1 LNHDA, CDR2 SQIVND (reference sequence). With 4 bases removed from V and 7 bases from J, the gap between germline ends came to 19 bases. This CDR3 has 16 residues. Sequenced here: PBMCs, sampled after 24 months of ibrutinib treatment. The V call is TRBV19, the J call TRBJ1-4; D uncertain. The clonotype was recovered from a human donor with chronic lymphocytic leukemia. CDR3 DNA sequence: TGTGCCAGTAGTAACCCCCCACGCCGCCTTGTTGAAAAACTGTTTTTT. Translating it yields CASSNPPRRLVEKLFF.